Below, one T cell receptor beta chain is given with its context. This entry comes from a study of control samples from healthy donors and cancer patients. V lost 4 bases and J lost 5, with 20 bases in between. CDR1 KGHSH and CDR2 LQKENI come from the germline V gene. The CDR3 extends over 16 amino acids. Profiling relied on immunoSEQ multiplex PCR, and the TCRdb table lists in-frame clones only, not all of them. This sample carries over 70,000 clones, approximately 91% of them seen once, and the ten largest clones take about 9.5%. The TCR originated in a woman in her forties or fifties with colorectal cancer. The gene calls are TRBV18 and TRBJ1-1; the D gene is possibly TRBD1 (6 bases). Material: PBMCs. This CDR3 reads CASSRVGGSVWTEAFF. CDR3 nucleotides: TGTGCCAGCTCACGGGTAGGGGGAAGCGTGTGGACTGAAGCTTTCTTT.